These T cell receptor beta chains were read from a single sample in a study of cytomegalovirus exposure and HLA in healthy donors. The assay was immunoSEQ multiplex PCR, and TCRdb's table has in-frame clones only and misses some. The table lists about 130,000 clones, around 80% of them singletons. Specimen: PBMCs. These receptors were collected from a woman under 40 in good health and CMV-seronegative. Both conserved end residues are part of each CDR3. The order of the fields is clone size, V gene, J gene, D gene, CDR3 DNA, CDR3 protein. A D gene is named only where the DNA matches it firmly. Size tells how often a clone was seen (once, few, many) or the class of an expanded clone, and some rows leave it out.

abundance: -; v_gene: TRBV29-1; j_gene: TRBJ2-1; d_gene: TRBD1; CDR3nt: TGCAGCGTTGAACCCGGGACAGGGGAACGTGAGCAGTTCTTC; CDR3aa: CSVEPGTGEREQFF
abundance: -; v_gene: TRBV11-3; j_gene: TRBJ1-1; d_gene: -; CDR3nt: TGTGCCAGCAGCTTAGGGGACATGAACACTGAAGCTTTCTTT; CDR3aa: CASSLGDMNTEAFF
abundance: -; v_gene: TRBV5-1; j_gene: TRBJ1-2; d_gene: -; CDR3nt: TGCGCCAGCAGCTTGGGCGACAGCAACTATGGCTACACCTTC; CDR3aa: CASSLGDSNYGYTF
abundance: few; v_gene: TRBV5-1; j_gene: TRBJ2-7; d_gene: TRBD2; CDR3nt: TGCGCCAGCAGCTTGGCCCCCGGGGGGTTCGGGACTTTCTACGAGCAGTACTTC; CDR3aa: CASSLAPGGFGTFYEQYF
abundance: -; v_gene: TRBV4-1; j_gene: TRBJ2-1; d_gene: TRBD2; CDR3nt: TGCGCCAGCAGCCAGGCGGCTAGCGGGAGTATAGGGGCCTATTACAATGAGCAGTTCTTC; CDR3aa: CASSQAASGSIGAYYNEQFF
abundance: -; v_gene: TRBV5-1; j_gene: TRBJ1-2; d_gene: -; CDR3nt: TGCGCCAGCAGTAGGGCAGAGGGGGAAGGCTACACCTTC; CDR3aa: CASSRAEGEGYTF
abundance: -; v_gene: TRBV7-3; j_gene: TRBJ2-2; d_gene: TRBD1; CDR3nt: TGTGCCAGCAGCCGGAACGGACAGGGTGCCGGGGAGCTGTTTTTT; CDR3aa: CASSRNGQGAGELFF
abundance: -; v_gene: TRBV9; j_gene: TRBJ2-3; d_gene: TRBD2; CDR3nt: TGTGCCAGCAGCCTCGCTAGCGGGAACGCAGATACGCAGTATTTT; CDR3aa: CASSLASGNADTQYF
abundance: few; v_gene: TRBV4-1; j_gene: TRBJ2-3; d_gene: TRBD2; CDR3nt: TGCGCCAGCAGCCAAGGGGTCGGCGGGAGCGCAGATACGCAGTATTTT; CDR3aa: CASSQGVGGSADTQYF
abundance: -; v_gene: TRBV19; j_gene: TRBJ1-2; d_gene: -; CDR3nt: TGTGCCAGTAGTATGGAAAGAGGGCTTCGTGGCTACACCTTC; CDR3aa: CASSMERGLRGYTF
abundance: -; v_gene: TRBV9; j_gene: TRBJ2-7; d_gene: -; CDR3nt: TGTGCCAGCAGCGTAGACACAGGCCGTTTAGGCGAGCAGTACTTC; CDR3aa: CASSVDTGRLGEQYF
abundance: once; v_gene: TRBV5-1; j_gene: TRBJ2-5; d_gene: TRBD2; CDR3nt: TGCGTCAGCAGCGATTTGACCGGGACTAGCGGGAGGACCCAGTACTTC; CDR3aa: CVSSDLTGTSGRTQYF
abundance: -; v_gene: TRBV19; j_gene: TRBJ2-7; d_gene: -; CDR3nt: TGTGCCAACAACTACGAGCAGTACTTC; CDR3aa: CANNYEQYF
abundance: -; v_gene: TRBV10-3; j_gene: TRBJ1-2; d_gene: -; CDR3nt: TGTGCCATCAGTGAGTCGTCCGACTATGGCTACACCTTC; CDR3aa: CAISESSDYGYTF
abundance: few; v_gene: TRBV11-2; j_gene: TRBJ1-1; d_gene: TRBD1; CDR3nt: TGTGCCAGCAGCTTAGCGACAGGGGGCTTTGAGGCTTTCTTT; CDR3aa: CASSLATGGFEAFF
abundance: -; v_gene: TRBV18; j_gene: TRBJ2-3; d_gene: -; CDR3nt: TGTGCCAGCTCACCACCGTCGGGGGATGGGACGCAGTATTTT; CDR3aa: CASSPPSGDGTQYF
abundance: -; v_gene: TRBV6-6; j_gene: TRBJ1-3; d_gene: -; CDR3nt: TGTGCCAGCAGTTACGTTAGCACCATATATTTT; CDR3aa: CASSYVSTIYF
abundance: -; v_gene: TRBV19; j_gene: TRBJ1-1; d_gene: TRBD1; CDR3nt: TGTGCCAGTAGGAGACAGGGGACTGAAGCTTTCTTT; CDR3aa: CASRRQGTEAFF
abundance: -; v_gene: TRBV19; j_gene: TRBJ2-7; d_gene: TRBD1; CDR3nt: TGTGCCAGTTATCATCGGGACAGAGCGGATTACGAGCAGTACTTC; CDR3aa: CASYHRDRADYEQYF
abundance: -; v_gene: TRBV9; j_gene: TRBJ1-6; d_gene: TRBD1; CDR3nt: TGTGCCAGCAGCGGGGGACAGATCGGGAATTCACCCCTCCACTTT; CDR3aa: CASSGGQIGNSPLHF
abundance: -; v_gene: TRBV6-5; j_gene: TRBJ1-1; d_gene: -; CDR3nt: TGTGCCAGCAGTTACTCGACGGCCCCCGGGGGAGGAGCTTTCTTT; CDR3aa: CASSYSTAPGGGAFF
abundance: -; v_gene: TRBV9; j_gene: TRBJ2-1; d_gene: -; CDR3nt: TGTGCCAGCAGCAATCCAACAGGACAACCCTCCTACAATGAGCAGTTCTTC; CDR3aa: CASSNPTGQPSYNEQFF
abundance: -; v_gene: TRBV19; j_gene: TRBJ2-7; d_gene: -; CDR3nt: TGTGCCAGTAGTATGTCCGGAGACTACGAGCAGTACTTC; CDR3aa: CASSMSGDYEQYF
abundance: -; v_gene: TRBV2; j_gene: TRBJ2-6; d_gene: -; CDR3nt: TGTGCCAGCAGTGTTGTATCTGGGGCCAACGTCCTGACTTTC; CDR3aa: CASSVVSGANVLTF
abundance: -; v_gene: TRBV10-3; j_gene: TRBJ1-1; d_gene: -; CDR3nt: TGTGCCATCAGTGAGCCCTGGGCTTTGTCCGGGGACACTGAAGCTTTCTTT; CDR3aa: CAISEPWALSGDTEAFF
abundance: -; v_gene: TRBV5-1; j_gene: TRBJ1-2; d_gene: TRBD1; CDR3nt: TGCGCCAGCAGCGAGTGGGACAGCAACTATGGCTACACCTTC; CDR3aa: CASSEWDSNYGYTF
abundance: -; v_gene: TRBV10-3; j_gene: TRBJ2-3; d_gene: TRBD2; CDR3nt: TGTGCCATCAGTGAGGGGGCCGTGAAGCGGGGGGGGCAAGATACGCAGTATTTT; CDR3aa: CAISEGAVKRGGQDTQYF
abundance: once; v_gene: TRBV6-1; j_gene: TRBJ2-1; d_gene: TRBD1; CDR3nt: TGTGCCAGCAACCCCGACAGGGTGGGGTTAGGTGAGCAGTTCTTC; CDR3aa: CASNPDRVGLGEQFF
abundance: -; v_gene: TRBV15; j_gene: TRBJ2-7; d_gene: -; CDR3nt: TGTGCCACCAGCAGAGCCGACGGCGCGGGCGAGCAGTACTTC; CDR3aa: CATSRADGAGEQYF
abundance: -; v_gene: TRBV27; j_gene: TRBJ1-6; d_gene: -; CDR3nt: TGTGCCAGCAGTTCGGGCGGACAGCTCAATTCACCCCTCCACTTT; CDR3aa: CASSSGGQLNSPLHF
abundance: -; v_gene: TRBV5-4; j_gene: TRBJ2-1; d_gene: TRBD2; CDR3nt: TGTGCCAGCAGCTTGGGCGGGAGGGAGATTGGTGAGCAGTTCTTC; CDR3aa: CASSLGGREIGEQFF
abundance: -; v_gene: TRBV5-1; j_gene: TRBJ1-5; d_gene: -; CDR3nt: TGCGCCAGCAGCTCAGGACAGAATAGCAATCAGCCCCAGCATTTT; CDR3aa: CASSSGQNSNQPQHF
abundance: -; v_gene: TRBV6-6; j_gene: TRBJ1-2; d_gene: -; CDR3nt: TGTGCCAGCAGCTCAGACGGAGCTAACTATGGCTACACCTTC; CDR3aa: CASSSDGANYGYTF
abundance: -; v_gene: TRBV2; j_gene: TRBJ1-2; d_gene: TRBD1; CDR3nt: TGTGCCAGCACCAATAGACAGGGGGAAAATGGCTACACCTTC; CDR3aa: CASTNRQGENGYTF
abundance: few; v_gene: TRBV27; j_gene: TRBJ1-1; d_gene: -; CDR3nt: TGTGCCAGCAGTTTATTTGGAGAGGCTTTCTTT; CDR3aa: CASSLFGEAFF
abundance: few; v_gene: TRBV27; j_gene: TRBJ2-1; d_gene: TRBD2; CDR3nt: TGTGCCAGCTCTATCATCCTAGCGGGGGTCAATGAGCAGTTCTTC; CDR3aa: CASSIILAGVNEQFF